Listed here are 9 T cell receptor beta chains from one sample, sequenced in a study of blood T cells in healthy people across ages. Using a J-beta primer mix together with a sample-barcoded 5' primer, a second PCR was run for about 7 to 12 cycles. TCRdb reprocessed the 5' RACE reads via MiXCR and lists one record per CDR3 protein. The sample yields approximately 790,000 distinct CDR3 sequences, 55% to 65% seen once. Material: blood. These receptor sequences come from a man between 25 and 39 years old in good health.

The genes are TRBV7-2 and TRBJ1-2; a weak D match, TRBD1 (5 bases). Trimming removed 10 bases at V and 8 bases at J, with 23 bases between. CDR1 and CDR2 (germline): SGHTA, FQGNSA. The CDR3 is 14 residues long. The CDR3 sequence: CATENRGASVGYTF. The DNA for the CDR3 is TGTGCCACTGAAAATCGAGGGGCGTCGGTAGGCTACACCTTC.

This clonotype was observed a handful of times. The V call is TRBV20-1, the J call TRBJ2-1, with no clear D. The CDR3 is 12 amino acids. Germline CDR1 and CDR2: DFQATT and SNEGSKA (reference sequence). The V and J ends lost 7 bases and 2 bases respectively, with 9 bases between them. The CDR3 nucleotides read TGCAGTGTCCGACCGACCTACAATGAGCAGTTCTTC. This translates into CSVRPTYNEQFF.

This clonotype was observed a single time. The junction and the germline gene differ at one end; a read error may be behind it. The chain has TRBV9 and TRBJ2-1, with 7 nucleotides matching TRBD2. The CDR3 runs to 15 residues. Germline values: CDR1 SGDLS, CDR2 YYNGEE. The CDR3 protein is CTSSPSGASYNEQFF. CDR3 nucleotide sequence: TGTACCAGCAGCCCAAGCGGGGCCTCCTACAATGAGCAGTTCTTC.

This chain links TRBV4-2 with TRBJ2-4; the D gene is possibly TRBD2 (6 bases). Germline lookup yields CDR1 LGHNA and CDR2 YNFKEQ. The V end lost 1 base, the J end lost 7 bases, and 23 bases lay between the germline ends. This CDR3 has 18 residues. The CDR3 here is CASSQVFSDSPGRNIQYF. The CDR3, as DNA: TGTGCCAGCAGCCAAGTGTTTTCCGACAGTCCGGGGAGGAACATTCAGTACTTC.

The chain uses TRBV3-1 and TRBJ1-1; 7 nucleotides match TRBD1. The CDR3 has 14 residues. Germline V CDR1 and CDR2: LGHDT, YNNKEL (reference sequence). V shed 4 bases, J shed 4 bases, and the junction held 6 bases outside the gene matches. CDR3 in amino acids: CASSPRGWGTEAFF. The CDR3 nucleotides read TGTGCCAGCAGCCCCAGGGGGTGGGGCACTGAAGCTTTCTTT.

This clonotype turned up a few times. The chain uses TRBV5-1 and TRBJ2-1; D gene uncertain. The CDR3 covers 13 residues. Trimming shortened V by 4 bases and J by 5 bases, and 10 bases separated the two germline ends. The germline V gene encodes CDR1 SGHRS and CDR2 YFSETQ. CDR3 DNA: TGCGCCAGCAGCCTACCGTCTCACAATGAGCAGTTCTTC. It is translated as CASSLPSHNEQFF.

This chain connects TRBV6-5 to TRBJ2-3; 7 nucleotides match TRBD2. V gave up 11 bases and J gave up 2 bases; unmatched junction bases: 13. This CDR3 contains 15 residues. Germline-derived CDR1 and CDR2 are MNHEY and SVGAGI. This CDR3 reads CAVRPASGYTDTQYF. Written as DNA, the CDR3 is TGTGCCGTTCGACCAGCTAGCGGATACACAGATACGCAGTATTTT.

The chain joins TRBV20-1 to TRBJ2-5, with 14 bases that match TRBD2. The CDR3 covers 19 residues. CDR1 and CDR2 (germline): DFQATT, SNEGSKA (reference sequence). Germline trimming cut 0 bases from V and 2 bases from J; bases unmatched to any gene: 11. The chain's CDR3 is CSARDWRTSGGHTQETQYF. The CDR3, as DNA: TGCAGTGCTAGAGATTGGAGGACTAGCGGGGGGCATACTCAAGAGACCCAGTACTTC.

The chain combines TRBV20-1 with TRBJ2-3; 11 bases agree with TRBD2. The germline gives CDR1 DFQATT, CDR2 SNEGSKA (reference sequence). Trimming removed 2 bases from V and 6 bases from J; junction bases left unmatched: 4. The CDR3 contains 14 residues. CDR3 residues: CSARTSGGLDTQYF. The CDR3 bases are TGCAGTGCTAGAACTAGCGGGGGTCTGGATACGCAGTATTTT.